The 24 T cell receptor beta chains listed next were all sequenced from one sample in a study of beta chain features in type 1 diabetes. cDNA synthesis used the whole RNA isolate, giving expressed TCRB sequences. TCRdb keeps only in-frame clones here, not all; method: immunoSEQ multiplex PCR. This repertoire shows around 450,000 clones, approximately 10% found once; its top ten account for over 0.04%. The sequenced material came from naive CD4+ T cells from blood. The receptors derive from a young woman in good health.

The chain couples TRBV29-1 to TRBJ1-2; the D is unclear. The germline V and J ends were trimmed by 6 bases and 8 bases, with 16 bases remaining between them. Germline V gene sequence: CDR1 SQVTM, CDR2 ANQGSEA. This CDR3 comprises 12 residues. This chain's CDR3 is CSVQNVGDGYTF. Here the CDR3 DNA reads TGCAGCGTCCAAAACGTGGGAGACGGCTACACCTTC.

The chain joins TRBV4-3 to TRBJ2-7; D gene uncertain. With 0 bases removed from V and 0 bases from J, the gap between germline ends came to 9 bases. The CDR3 runs 15 residues. The V gene's germline CDR1 is LGHNA and CDR2 YSLEER. The CDR3 spells CASSQESSDSYEQYF. Here the CDR3 DNA reads TGCGCCAGCAGCCAAGAATCGAGCGACTCCTACGAGCAGTACTTC.

The gene calls are TRBV9 and TRBJ2-3; 10 bases are a match to TRBD2. V shed 4 bases and J 5 bases; nucleotides not matched to a gene: 7. The CDR3 covers 15 residues. The germline CDR1 and CDR2 sequences are SGDLS and YYNGEE. The CDR3 reads CASSPSGRGGDTQYF. The CDR3 DNA follows: TGTGCCAGCAGCCCTAGCGGGAGAGGAGGAGATACGCAGTATTTT.

This clone was observed a few times. The chain links TRBV7-9 to TRBJ2-5, with a tentative D call TRBD2 (5 bases). Between the trimmed V and J ends, which lost 1 base and 3 bases, there was a span of 15 bases. The germline V gene has CDR1 SEHNR and CDR2 FQNEAQ (reference sequence). The CDR3 runs 16 residues. CDR3 nucleotide sequence: TGTGCCAGCAGCTTAGTGGTGACTATTAGGGAAGAGACCCAGTACTTC. This encodes CASSLVVTIREETQYF.

This clone has just a few counts. V is TRBV5-1 and J is TRBJ2-3, with D possibly being TRBD2 (6 bases). Per the germline V gene, CDR1 is SGHRS and CDR2 is YFSETQ. Trimming took off 6 bases at V and 2 bases at J, with 16 bases between the two ends. This CDR3 contains 15 residues. The CDR3: CASMDDKDYTDTQYF. The CDR3 nucleotides read TGCGCCAGCATGGACGACAAGGACTACACAGATACGCAGTATTTT.

The J gene is TRBJ2-5, the V gene TRBV11-2; 7 bases align to TRBD2. This CDR3 contains 14 residues. Looked up from germline, CDR1 is SGHAT and CDR2 is FQNNGV. V was clipped by 1 base and J by 2 bases; unmatched bases: 1. The DNA of the CDR3 is TGTGCCAGCAGCTTAGGACTAGCTCAAGAGACCCAGTACTTC. Its translation: CASSLGLAQETQYF.

This clone has a handful of counts. The same CDR3 can be traced to other DNA sequences in this sample. V is TRBV7-3 and J is TRBJ2-1; TRBD2 aligns across 13 bases. CDR3 length equals 15 residues. The germline V gene has CDR1 SGHTA and CDR2 FQGTGA. The V and J ends lost 6 bases and 6 bases, in that order; junction bases with no gene match: 5. As DNA, the CDR3 is TGTGCCAGCAGTCTGACTAGCGGGAGGATCAATGAGCAGTTCTTC. It yields the protein CASSLTSGRINEQFF. Combining the CDR3 with reference TRBV7-3 and TRBJ2-1 gives the whole variable domain GAGVSQTPSNKVTEKGKYVELRCDPISGHTALYWYRQSLGQGPEFLIYFQGTGAADDSGLPNDRFFAVRPEGSVSTLKIQRTERGDSAVYLCASSLTSGRINEQFFGPGTRLTVL.

This clone appeared a few times. This rearrangement joins TRBV6-6 to TRBJ2-3; D remains ambiguous. Per the germline V gene, CDR1 is MNHNY and CDR2 is SVGAGI (reference sequence). Deletions cut 2 bases from V and 8 bases from J, with 17 bases between. This CDR3 contains 15 residues. The CDR3 nucleotides are TGTGCCAGCAGTTACCCCATGAGAGGTCAGAGTACGCAGTATTTT. It encodes CASSYPMRGQSTQYF.

Details on this clone: The same CDR3 arises from other DNA sequences in this sample as well. V is TRBV9 and J is TRBJ1-2; D is undetermined. The CDR3 runs to 11 residues. Germline V gene lookup returns CDR1 SGDLS and CDR2 YYNGEE. Deletions cut 3 bases from V and 8 bases from J, with 8 bases between. The CDR3 sequence is CASSASGGYTF. As DNA, the CDR3 is TGTGCCAGCAGCGCCTCTGGGGGCTACACCTTC.

The chain uses TRBV7-2 and TRBJ2-4, with D tentatively TRBD1 (5 bases). The CDR3 has 15 residues. Germline V CDR1 and CDR2: SGHTA, FQGNSA. Trimming cost V 8 bases and J 3 bases, with 17 bases left between them. For the CDR3, the DNA is TGTGCCAGCGGGCCCAGTGGGGCTAGCAAAAACATTCAGTACTTC. It codes for CASGPSGASKNIQYF.

The V and J genes are TRBV29-1 and TRBJ1-2; D unresolved. The germline CDR1 and CDR2 sequences are SQVTM and ANQGSEA. The V end was cut by 6 bases, the J end by 5 bases, with 13 bases between. CDR3 length: 12 residues. The CDR3 DNA sequence: TGCAGCGTCCGCCTACACACATATGGCTACACCTTC. Translated: CSVRLHTYGYTF.

CDR3 amino acids: CASSLTPQGSYGYTF. Here the CDR3 DNA reads TGTGCCAGCAGCTTAACCCCACAGGGCTCCTATGGCTACACCTTC. The gene calls are TRBV13 and TRBJ1-2; D perhaps matches TRBD1 (6 bases). There are 15 residues in the CDR3. The V end was cut by 2 bases, the J end by 4 bases, with 14 bases between. Per the germline V gene, CDR1 is PRHDT and CDR2 is FYEKMQ (reference sequence).

This clone has only one observation. The chain has TRBV6-5 and TRBJ2-1; 10 bases are shared with TRBD1. V gave up 5 bases and J gave up 6 bases; unmatched junction bases: 7. The CDR3 contains 15 residues. Germline CDR1 reads MNHEY; CDR2 reads SVGAGI. CDR3 DNA: TGTGCCAGCAGTGGAACCGGGACAGGGGTCAATGAGCAGTTCTTC. It yields the protein CASSGTGTGVNEQFF.

Notes on this clone: Its ends do not fully match the called genes, so a read error is possible. The rearrangement links TRBV7-7 to TRBJ2-1, with D possibly being TRBD2 (5 bases). The CDR3 sequence is 13 residues long. Germline loops: CDR1 SSHAT, CDR2 FNYEAQ (reference sequence). CDR3 sequence reads: CASSFGLDNEQFF. The CDR3 DNA reads as TGTGCTAGCAGCTTCGGACTGGACAATGAGCAGTTCTTC.

The CDR3 region is CASSRVGSTNEKLFF. The CDR3 DNA reads TGCGCCAGCAGCCGGGTAGGGTCAACTAATGAAAAACTGTTTTTT. The genes are TRBV4-3 and TRBJ1-4; D ambiguous. This CDR3 is 15 amino acids long. Germline V CDR1 and CDR2: LGHNA, YSLEER. V lost 4 bases, J lost 0 bases, and 9 bases lay in between.

This clone was picked up one time. The rearrangement links TRBV11-2 to TRBJ2-1; 11 nucleotides align to TRBD2. The CDR3 is 16 amino acids. The V gene end was trimmed by 5 bases and the J gene end by 4 bases; junction bases not matched to a gene: 7. The germline V gene encodes CDR1 SGHAT and CDR2 FQNNGV. CDR3 sequence (DNA): TGTGCCAGCAGCCCCTTGACTAGCGGGACGTACAATGAGCAGTTCTTC. Protein sequence: CASSPLTSGTYNEQFF.

This clone appeared a few times. The CDR3 sequence: CASSQQGPNTIYF. The CDR3, as DNA: TGTGCCAGCAGCCAACAGGGTCCAAACACCATATATTTT. The J gene is TRBJ1-3, the V gene TRBV7-9; weak D call: TRBD1 (6 bases). The germline V gene encodes CDR1 SEHNR and CDR2 FQNEAQ (reference sequence). V was trimmed by 5 bases and J by 6 bases, leaving 11 bases between them. CDR3 length equals 13 residues.

This clone showed up just a few times. The J gene is TRBJ2-1, the V gene TRBV27, with D uncertain. The CDR3 sequence is 14 residues long. V lost 7 bases and J 4 bases, leaving 14 bases between the germline ends. From germline, CDR1 is MNHEY and CDR2 SMNVEV (reference sequence). The CDR3 reads CASNSRASYNEQFF. The DNA of the CDR3 is TGTGCCAGCAACAGTCGAGCATCATACAATGAGCAGTTCTTC.

This clone has only a few counts. This chain uses TRBV19 with TRBJ2-2; a possible D gene is TRBD1 (5 bases). This CDR3 is built from 17 residues. Trimming removed 6 bases at V and 4 bases at J, with 21 bases between. Per the germline V gene, CDR1 is LNHDA and CDR2 is SQIVND (reference sequence). The CDR3 sequence is CASSNWLRVSATGELFF. CDR3 sequence (DNA): TGTGCCAGTAGCAACTGGCTCAGGGTTTCGGCCACCGGGGAGCTGTTTTTT. The variable domain in full, with the rest retrieved from reference TRBV19 and TRBJ2-2, is DGGITQSPKYLFRKEGQNVTLSCEQNLNHDAMYWYRQDPGQGLRLIYYSQIVNDFQKGDIAEGYSVSREKKESFPLTVTSAQKNPTAFYLCASSNWLRVSATGELFFGEGSRLTVL.

This clone was observed a few times. The J gene is TRBJ2-2, the V gene TRBV4-3; D possibly uses TRBD1 or TRBD2 (5 bases each). Germline CDR1 is LGHNA and CDR2 is YSLEER. This CDR3 comprises 16 residues. V lost 0 bases and J 5 bases, leaving 13 bases between the germline ends. The CDR3 loop reads CASSQDHGAGTGELFF. In DNA form, the CDR3 reads TGCGCCAGCAGCCAAGATCACGGGGCCGGTACCGGGGAGCTGTTTTTT.

The chain is built from TRBV18 and TRBJ2-2; TRBD2 agrees at 10 bases. The germline V gene encodes CDR1 KGHSH and CDR2 LQKENI. The trim removed 3 bases at V and 1 base at J, leaving 11 bases unmatched. The CDR3 totals 19 residues. DNA of the CDR3: TGTGCCAGCTCACCCCCCCGAGGAAGCGGGAGGGTGAACACCGGGGAGCTGTTTTTT. Its translation is CASSPPRGSGRVNTGELFF. Together with reference TRBV18 and TRBJ2-2, the CDR3 gives the full variable domain: NAGVMQNPRHLVRRRGQEARLRCSPMKGHSHVYWYRQLPEEGLKFMVYLQKENIIDESGMPKERFSAEFPKEGPSILRIQQVVRGDSAAYFCASSPPRGSGRVNTGELFFGEGSRLTVL.

This clone turned up a few times. The rearrangement joins TRBV11-3 to TRBJ2-1; TRBD2 agrees at 11 bases. With 5 bases clipped from V and 7 bases from J, the junction kept 7 bases outside the gene matches. Germline loops: CDR1 SGHNT, CDR2 YENEEA. The CDR3 is 15 residues long. The CDR3: CASSLLAGVVNEQFF. The DNA of the CDR3 is TGTGCCAGCAGCCTACTAGCGGGAGTTGTAAATGAGCAGTTCTTC.

This chain links TRBV7-9 with TRBJ1-5, with a weak D call TRBD1 (5 bases). Germline assignment: CDR1 SEHNR and CDR2 FQNEAQ (reference sequence). This CDR3 is 17 amino acids long. The V end lost 5 bases, the J end lost 3 bases, and 20 bases lay between the germline ends. The CDR3 region is CASSALQLGLLNQPQHF. The CDR3 DNA follows: TGTGCCAGCAGCGCGTTACAGTTGGGGCTACTCAATCAGCCCCAGCATTTT.

The V call is TRBV5-4, the J call TRBJ1-2; 7 nucleotides match TRBD1. This CDR3 comprises 13 residues. The germline V gene has CDR1 SGHNT and CDR2 YYREEE (reference sequence). Trimming at V came to 1 base and at J to 6 bases, leaving 3 bases not matched to a gene. The CDR3 DNA is TGTGCCAGCAGCTTGAGGGACAGTCATGGCTACACCTTC. Protein product: CASSLRDSHGYTF.